This TCR beta chain emerged from a study of blood T cell repertoires in COVID-19. Study context: From the United States, Italy and Spain came samples of acute and convalescent COVID-19. PBMCs, B-cell-depleted T cells, or T cells provided the cDNA or gDNA that made up the material.

Original methodology: Amplification from reference gene primers served as the basis for estimated nucleated cell counts. Sequenced by immunoSEQ multiplex PCR; TCRdb stores in-frame clones only, minus some. V and J calls and clone size are given by that table; D and trimming were obtained from the DNA. Of approximately 300,000 clones in the sample, over 70% were seen once. The sample comprised peripheral blood. The TCR sequence derives from a woman in her forties or fifties with acute or convalescent COVID-19.

CDR3 sequence (DNA): TGTGCCAGCATTCCCGGAGGGGCGAACACTGAAGCTTTCTTT. Its translation is CASIPGGANTEAFF. V is TRBV6-5 and J is TRBJ1-1, with D possibly TRBD1 on 5 matching bases. V dropped 7 bases and J dropped 1 base, with 13 bases sitting between them. The CDR3 extends over 14 amino acids. Germline CDR1 is MNHEY and CDR2 is SVGAGI.